This TCR beta chain comes out of a study of OX40 agonist ivuxolimab in advanced cancers. On this clone: Its specificity is unknown.

V was clipped by 5 bases and J by 6 bases, with 19 bases between them. Germline V lookup: CDR1 SGHTA, CDR2 FQGNSA. The CDR3 consists of 15 residues. Blood sampling was done at baseline, cycle 4 day 1, and cycle 7 day 1. The study, taken as a whole, reports: Low clonal expansion, among the lowest seen, marked partial responders at 0.1-3.0 mg/kg. Researchers report that CD8+ T cells had, on average, more expanded clones than CD4+. Some patients who did not respond also had low normalized T-cell clonal expansion.

Repertoires were generated with immunoSEQ multiplex PCR, while TCRdb's copy carries only in-frame clones and drops some. The repertoire has around 62,000 clones, approximately 80% of them found once; the top ten carry roughly 5.8%. Specimen: CD4+ or CD8+ T cells sorted from blood, collected in a trial of the OX40 agonist ivuxolimab. The rearrangement joins TRBV7-2 to TRBJ1-2, with D uncertain. This clonotype was sampled from an adult with an advanced solid tumor such as melanoma, head and neck, liver or kidney cancer. CDR3 in amino acids: CASSGSGVRGNGYTF. In DNA, the CDR3 is TGTGCCAGCAGCGGGAGTGGCGTCCGCGGGAATGGCTACACCTTC.